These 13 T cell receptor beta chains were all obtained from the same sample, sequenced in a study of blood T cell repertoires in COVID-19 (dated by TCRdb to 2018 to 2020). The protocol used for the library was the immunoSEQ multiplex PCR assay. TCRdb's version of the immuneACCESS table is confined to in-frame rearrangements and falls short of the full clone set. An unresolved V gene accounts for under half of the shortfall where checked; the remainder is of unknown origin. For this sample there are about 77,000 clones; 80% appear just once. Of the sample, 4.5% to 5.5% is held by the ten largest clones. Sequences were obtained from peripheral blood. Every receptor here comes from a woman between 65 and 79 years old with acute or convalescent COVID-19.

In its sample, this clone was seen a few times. As DNA, the CDR3 is TGTGCCAGCAGTCCAAGTTCGGGTGAGGACGAGCAGTACTTC. This gives the protein CASSPSSGEDEQYF. The genes are TRBV3-1 (or the pseudogene TRBV3-2) and TRBJ2-7; D unresolved. This CDR3 spans 14 amino acids. V lost 6 bases, J lost 5 bases, and 17 bases lay in between. The germline CDR1 and CDR2 sequences are LGHDT and YNNKEL (reference sequence).

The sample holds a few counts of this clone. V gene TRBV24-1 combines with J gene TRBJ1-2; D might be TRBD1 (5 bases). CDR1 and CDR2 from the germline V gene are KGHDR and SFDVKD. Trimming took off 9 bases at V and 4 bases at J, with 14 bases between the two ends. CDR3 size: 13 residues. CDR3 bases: TGTGCCACCCGGTCCCGGGGGGGCTATGGCTACACCTTC. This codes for CATRSRGGYGYTF.

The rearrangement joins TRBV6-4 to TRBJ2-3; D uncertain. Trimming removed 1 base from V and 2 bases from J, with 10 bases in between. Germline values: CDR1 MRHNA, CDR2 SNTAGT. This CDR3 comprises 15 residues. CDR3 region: CASSDWAQLTDTQYF. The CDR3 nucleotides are TGTGCCAGCAGTGACTGGGCGCAGCTCACAGATACGCAGTATTTT.

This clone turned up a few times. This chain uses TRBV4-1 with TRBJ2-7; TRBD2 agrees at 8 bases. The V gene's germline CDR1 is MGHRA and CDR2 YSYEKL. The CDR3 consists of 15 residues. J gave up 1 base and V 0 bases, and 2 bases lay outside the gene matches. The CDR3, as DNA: TGCGCCAGCAGCCAAGATAGCGGGGTTTCCTACGAGCAGTACTTC. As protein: CASSQDSGVSYEQYF.

The CDR3 is CASSTGQASGNTIYF. The CDR3 DNA follows: TGTGCCAGTAGTACCGGACAGGCCTCTGGAAACACCATATATTTT. The chain joins TRBV19 to TRBJ1-3; TRBD1 agrees at 7 bases. Germline V CDR1 and CDR2: LNHDA, SQIVND (reference sequence). The CDR3 length is 15 residues. V was pared by 4 bases and J by 0 bases, with 3 bases of the junction left unmatched.

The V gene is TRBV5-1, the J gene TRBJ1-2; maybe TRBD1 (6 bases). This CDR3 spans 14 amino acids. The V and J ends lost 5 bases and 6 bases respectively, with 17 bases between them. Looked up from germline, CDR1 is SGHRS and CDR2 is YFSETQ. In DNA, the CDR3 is TGCGCCAGCAGGGAGGCCGGGACAATGAATGGCTACACCTTC. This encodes CASREAGTMNGYTF.

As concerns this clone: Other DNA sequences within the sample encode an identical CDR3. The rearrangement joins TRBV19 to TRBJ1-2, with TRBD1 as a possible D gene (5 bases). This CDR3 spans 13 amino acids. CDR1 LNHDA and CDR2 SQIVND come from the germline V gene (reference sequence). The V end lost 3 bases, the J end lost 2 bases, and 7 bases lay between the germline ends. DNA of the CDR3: TGTGCCAGTAGTATGGAGGGGAACTATGGCTACACCTTC. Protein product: CASSMEGNYGYTF.

Here the CDR3 DNA reads TGTGCCAGCAGCTTGGGACAGGTACAGCCCCAGCATTTT. It specifies CASSLGQVQPQHF. This rearrangement joins TRBV7-2 to TRBJ1-5; 8 bases align to TRBD1. CDR1 and CDR2 from the germline V gene are SGHTA and FQGNSA. CDR3 length equals 13 residues. J gave up 7 bases and V 3 bases, and 2 bases lay outside the gene matches. The full variable domain, rest sourced from reference TRBV7-2 and TRBJ1-5, is GAGVSQSPSNKVTEKGKDVELRCDPISGHTALYWYRQSLGQGLEFLIYFQGNSAPDKSGLPSDRFSAERTGGSVSTLTIQRTQQEDSAVYLCASSLGQVQPQHFGDGTRLSIL.

The CDR3 sequence: CASSLLDSNNSPLHF. CDR3 DNA: TGTGCCAGCAGTTTATTGGACAGTAATAATTCACCCCTCCACTTT. V and J are TRBV27 and TRBJ1-6, with D tentatively TRBD1 (6 bases). CDR3 size: 15 residues. V lost 1 base to trimming and J lost 5 bases, with 9 bases between them. Germline V gene data show CDR1 as MNHEY and CDR2 as SMNVEV (reference sequence).

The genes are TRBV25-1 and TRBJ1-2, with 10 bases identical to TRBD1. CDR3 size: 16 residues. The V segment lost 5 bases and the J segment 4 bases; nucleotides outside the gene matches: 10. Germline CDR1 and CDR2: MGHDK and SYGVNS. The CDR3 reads CASSPRTGQGTYGYTF. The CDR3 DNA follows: TGTGCCAGCAGTCCTCGAACGGGACAGGGGACCTATGGCTACACCTTC.

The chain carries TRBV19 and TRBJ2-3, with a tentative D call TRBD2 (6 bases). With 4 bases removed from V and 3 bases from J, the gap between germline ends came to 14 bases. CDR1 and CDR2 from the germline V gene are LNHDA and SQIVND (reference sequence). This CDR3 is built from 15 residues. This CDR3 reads CASSSLDYGTDTQYF. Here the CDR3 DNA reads TGTGCCAGTAGTAGCCTGGACTACGGAACAGATACGCAGTATTTT.

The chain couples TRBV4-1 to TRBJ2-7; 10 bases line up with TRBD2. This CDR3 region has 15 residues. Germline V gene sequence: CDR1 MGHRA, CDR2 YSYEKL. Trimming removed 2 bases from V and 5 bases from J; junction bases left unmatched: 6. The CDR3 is CASSQRLAGDDEQYF. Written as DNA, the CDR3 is TGCGCCAGCAGCCAACGGCTAGCGGGGGACGACGAGCAGTACTTC.

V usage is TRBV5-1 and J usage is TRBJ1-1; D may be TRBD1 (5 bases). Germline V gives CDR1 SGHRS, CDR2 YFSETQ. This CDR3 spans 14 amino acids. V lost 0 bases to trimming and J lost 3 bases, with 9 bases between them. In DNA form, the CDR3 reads TGCGCCAGCAGCTTGGGGCGGGGGGACACTGAAGCTTTCTTT. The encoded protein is CASSLGRGDTEAFF.